Listed here is a single T cell receptor (beta chain). What it binds is not known. The record originates from a study of T cells in localized non-small cell lung cancer. Findings and caveats of the study: Sequencing involved a lone tumor region, leaving heterogeneity possible. The greatest T cell clonality was found in uninvolved adjacent lung (higher than in tumor).

The protocol was immunoSEQ multiplex PCR, while the TCRdb copy is restricted to in-frame clones and leaves out a portion. There are over 8,500 clones in the sample; around 83% occur only once, and 8.5% to 10% lies in the top ten. The sequence derives from a male donor at least 60 years old with stage III lung adenocarcinoma. This sample comprised peripheral blood, obtained before any cancer treatment.

CDR3 nucleotide sequence: TGTGCCAGGCGAGATATAAGCTCCTATAATTCACCCCTCCACTTT. This sequence encodes CARRDISSYNSPLHF. The chain has TRBV6-4 and TRBJ1-6; no firm D call. CDR3 length: 15 amino acids. Trimming left V 9 bases short and J 0 bases short, with 12 bases between. The germline CDR1 and CDR2 sequences are MRHNA and SNTAGT.